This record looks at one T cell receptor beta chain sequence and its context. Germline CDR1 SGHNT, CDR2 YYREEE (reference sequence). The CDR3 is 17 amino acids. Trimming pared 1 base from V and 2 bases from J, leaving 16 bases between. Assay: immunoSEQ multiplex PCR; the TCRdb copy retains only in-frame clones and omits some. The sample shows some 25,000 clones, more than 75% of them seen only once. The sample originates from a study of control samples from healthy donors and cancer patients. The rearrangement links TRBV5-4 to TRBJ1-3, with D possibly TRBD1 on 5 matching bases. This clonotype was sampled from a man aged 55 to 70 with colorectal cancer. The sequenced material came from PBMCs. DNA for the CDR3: TGTGCCAGCAGCTTGAGTCTTGCGTCAGGGACTGGAAACACCATATATTTT. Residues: CASSLSLASGTGNTIYF.